This is a list of T cell receptor beta chains from one sample in a study of T cell changes during pregnancy in multiple sclerosis. The repertoire was sequenced with immunoSEQ multiplex PCR; TCRdb's copy has only in-frame clones and lacks some. This sample has around 97,000 clones, with approximately 90% found just once. The sample consisted of peripheral blood, taken after pregnancy. Every receptor here comes from a female donor with multiple sclerosis, enrolled in a pregnancy study. The CDR3 runs from the conserved cysteine through the conserved F or W. D genes are given only for firm matches. Size is stated for part of the rows, as once, few or many counts, or as a class when the clone is expanded.

D gene: .
CDR3 length: 14
J gene: TRBJ1-2
V gene: TRBV7-2
clone size: .
CDR3 protein: CASSPPGVAGGYTF
CDR3 DNA: TGTGCCAGCAGCCCCCCCGGGGTCGCGGGCGGCTACACCTTC

D gene: .
CDR3 length: 14
J gene: TRBJ1-1
V gene: TRBV5-1
clone size: .
CDR3 protein: CASSLDRSGTEAFF
CDR3 DNA: TGCGCCAGCAGCCTCGACAGGTCGGGCACTGAAGCTTTCTTT

D gene: TRBD2
CDR3 length: 16
J gene: TRBJ2-7
V gene: TRBV4-3
clone size: .
CDR3 protein: CASSPLMGGGAYEQYF
CDR3 DNA: TGCGCCAGCAGCCCTTTGATGGGCGGGGGGGCCTACGAGCAGTACTTC

D gene: TRBD1
CDR3 length: 13
J gene: TRBJ1-1
V gene: TRBV4-2
clone size: .
CDR3 protein: CASTTGERTEAFF
CDR3 DNA: TGTGCCAGCACGACAGGGGAGAGGACTGAAGCTTTCTTT

D gene: TRBD2
CDR3 length: 19
J gene: TRBJ2-1
V gene: TRBV5-1
clone size: .
CDR3 protein: CASSLVAGGPQGPYNEQFF
CDR3 DNA: TGCGCCAGCAGCTTGGTAGCGGGAGGGCCACAAGGACCCTACAATGAGCAGTTCTTC

D gene: TRBD2
CDR3 length: 17
J gene: TRBJ2-1
V gene: TRBV5-1
clone size: .
CDR3 protein: CASSSNPGGGQGNEQFF
CDR3 DNA: TGCGCCAGCAGCTCCAATCCCGGGGGGGGTCAGGGCAATGAGCAGTTCTTC

D gene: TRBD1
CDR3 length: 16
J gene: TRBJ2-7
V gene: TRBV6-5
clone size: .
CDR3 protein: CASSYAGDRPAYEQYF
CDR3 DNA: TGTGCCAGCAGTTACGCTGGGGACAGGCCGGCCTACGAGCAGTACTTC

D gene: TRBD2
CDR3 length: 15
J gene: TRBJ2-1
V gene: TRBV6-1
clone size: .
CDR3 protein: CASSEAAGGRNEQFF
CDR3 DNA: TGTGCCAGCAGTGAAGCGGCGGGCGGGAGGAATGAGCAGTTCTTC

D gene: TRBD1
CDR3 length: 16
J gene: TRBJ1-1
V gene: TRBV15
clone size: .
CDR3 protein: CATSRAPRTGGAEAFF
CDR3 DNA: TGTGCCACCAGCAGAGCCCCCCGGACAGGGGGAGCTGAAGCTTTCTTT

D gene: TRBD1
CDR3 length: 17
J gene: TRBJ1-2
V gene: TRBV7-8
clone size: .
CDR3 protein: CASSPPGQGQTSYGYTF
CDR3 DNA: TGTGCCAGCAGCCCTCCGGGACAGGGGCAGACTAGCTATGGCTACACCTTC

D gene: TRBD1
CDR3 length: 16
J gene: TRBJ1-5
V gene: TRBV27
clone size: .
CDR3 protein: CASSPLGQGMNQPQHF
CDR3 DNA: TGTGCCAGCAGCCCCCTGGGACAGGGAATGAATCAGCCCCAGCATTTT

D gene: TRBD1
CDR3 length: 16
J gene: TRBJ2-2
V gene: TRBV7-3
clone size: .
CDR3 protein: CASSLHGTGVIGELFF
CDR3 DNA: TGTGCCAGCAGCTTGCACGGGACAGGGGTGATCGGGGAGCTGTTTTTT

D gene: TRBD1
CDR3 length: 14
J gene: TRBJ1-5
V gene: TRBV2
clone size: .
CDR3 protein: CASSDRGFYQPQHF
CDR3 DNA: TGTGCCAGCAGTGACAGGGGGTTTTATCAGCCCCAGCATTTT

D gene: TRBD2
CDR3 length: 15
J gene: TRBJ2-1
V gene: TRBV11-2
clone size: .
CDR3 protein: CASSLGLADYNEQFF
CDR3 DNA: TGTGCCAGCAGCTTAGGTCTAGCGGACTACAATGAGCAGTTCTTC

D gene: .
CDR3 length: 16
J gene: TRBJ1-3
V gene: TRBV9
clone size: once
CDR3 protein: CASSVAAGVAGNTIYF
CDR3 DNA: TGTGCCAGCAGCGTAGCGGCAGGGGTCGCTGGAAACACCATATATTTT

D gene: .
CDR3 length: 14
J gene: TRBJ2-7
V gene: TRBV7-8
clone size: .
CDR3 protein: CASSPPGHTYEQYF
CDR3 DNA: TGTGCCAGCAGCCCCCCGGGACACACATACGAGCAGTACTTC

D gene: .
CDR3 length: 14
J gene: TRBJ2-5
V gene: TRBV7-8
clone size: .
CDR3 protein: CASSFSRGQETQYF
CDR3 DNA: TGTGCCAGCAGCTTTTCTCGGGGACAAGAGACCCAGTACTTC

D gene: TRBD2
CDR3 length: 16
J gene: TRBJ2-2
V gene: TRBV2
clone size: .
CDR3 protein: CASSVPSGTNTGELFF
CDR3 DNA: TGTGCCAGCAGTGTTCCTAGCGGGACCAACACCGGGGAGCTGTTTTTT

D gene: .
CDR3 length: 15
J gene: TRBJ2-7
V gene: TRBV18
clone size: .
CDR3 protein: CASSRSGLGSYEQYF
CDR3 DNA: TGTGCCAGCTCACGAAGCGGGTTGGGCTCCTACGAGCAGTACTTC

D gene: .
CDR3 length: 14
J gene: TRBJ1-2
V gene: TRBV2
clone size: .
CDR3 protein: CASNTGYANYGYTF
CDR3 DNA: TGTGCCAGCAACACAGGGTACGCTAACTATGGCTACACCTTC

D gene: .
CDR3 length: 15
J gene: TRBJ1-2
V gene: TRBV19
clone size: .
CDR3 protein: CASSDRAGSPGHVTF
CDR3 DNA: TGTGCCAGTAGTGACCGGGCGGGTTCCCCAGGCCATGTCACCTTC

D gene: TRBD2
CDR3 length: 15
J gene: TRBJ2-7
V gene: TRBV5-1
clone size: .
CDR3 protein: CASSFTSGNSYEQYF
CDR3 DNA: TGCGCCAGCAGCTTTACTAGCGGGAACTCCTACGAGCAGTACTTC

D gene: TRBD2
CDR3 length: 14
J gene: TRBJ2-3
V gene: TRBV7-9
clone size: .
CDR3 protein: CASSLSGSADTQYF
CDR3 DNA: TGTGCCAGCAGCCTTAGCGGGAGCGCAGATACGCAGTATTTT

D gene: TRBD1
CDR3 length: 15
J gene: TRBJ2-7
V gene: TRBV6-6
clone size: .
CDR3 protein: CASSLGQGGSYEQYF
CDR3 DNA: TGTGCCAGCAGCCTGGGACAGGGGGGCTCCTACGAGCAGTACTTC

D gene: .
CDR3 length: 16
J gene: TRBJ1-2
V gene: TRBV29-1
clone size: .
CDR3 protein: CSVEIWPQVVLYGYTF
CDR3 DNA: TGCAGCGTTGAGATATGGCCGCAGGTCGTTCTATATGGCTACACCTTC

D gene: TRBD2
CDR3 length: 16
J gene: TRBJ2-1
V gene: TRBV6-1
clone size: .
CDR3 protein: CASSKAGTSYVNEQFF
CDR3 DNA: TGTGCCAGCAGTAAAGCCGGGACTAGTTACGTCAATGAGCAGTTCTTC

D gene: TRBD2
CDR3 length: 17
J gene: TRBJ2-7
V gene: TRBV4-1
clone size: .
CDR3 protein: CASSLTFGTSGSYEQYF
CDR3 DNA: TGCGCCAGCAGCCTGACGTTTGGGACTAGCGGTTCCTACGAGCAGTACTTC

D gene: TRBD1
CDR3 length: 14
J gene: TRBJ2-7
V gene: TRBV6-5
clone size: .
CDR3 protein: CASGTRDSSYEQYF
CDR3 DNA: TGTGCCAGCGGAACCCGGGACAGCTCCTACGAGCAGTACTTC

D gene: TRBD2
CDR3 length: 14
J gene: TRBJ2-4
V gene: TRBV6-5
clone size: .
CDR3 protein: CASSRRRGGDIQYF
CDR3 DNA: TGTGCCAGCAGTCGACGGCGGGGAGGGGACATTCAGTACTTC

D gene: .
CDR3 length: 14
J gene: TRBJ1-1
V gene: TRBV7-3
clone size: once
CDR3 protein: CASSPGGDGTEAFF
CDR3 DNA: TGTGCCAGCAGCCCGGGGGGAGACGGCACTGAAGCTTTCTTT

D gene: .
CDR3 length: 13
J gene: TRBJ2-7
V gene: TRBV10-1
clone size: .
CDR3 protein: CASSVGSQGEQYF
CDR3 DNA: TGCGCCAGCAGTGTAGGAAGCCAGGGGGAGCAGTACTTC

D gene: TRBD2
CDR3 length: 18
J gene: TRBJ2-5
V gene: TRBV5-1
clone size: .
CDR3 protein: CASSFVRLAGAVQETQYF
CDR3 DNA: TGCGCCAGCAGCTTTGTGAGACTAGCGGGGGCCGTCCAAGAGACCCAGTACTTC

D gene: TRBD1
CDR3 length: 15
J gene: TRBJ2-1
V gene: TRBV6-1
clone size: .
CDR3 protein: CASSMDRGYYNEQFF
CDR3 DNA: TGTGCCAGCAGTATGGACAGGGGCTATTACAATGAGCAGTTCTTC

D gene: TRBD1
CDR3 length: 17
J gene: TRBJ2-2
V gene: TRBV11-2
clone size: .
CDR3 protein: CASSHGQGMAAPGELFF
CDR3 DNA: TGTGCCAGCAGCCATGGACAGGGAATGGCCGCGCCGGGGGAGCTGTTTTTT

D gene: .
CDR3 length: 17
J gene: TRBJ1-6
V gene: TRBV18
clone size: .
CDR3 protein: CASSPKTFSSYNSPLHF
CDR3 DNA: TGTGCCAGCTCACCAAAGACTTTTAGCTCCTATAATTCACCCCTCCACTTT

D gene: .
CDR3 length: 16
J gene: TRBJ1-1
V gene: TRBV7-2
clone size: .
CDR3 protein: CASSPPGQGTNTEAFF
CDR3 DNA: TGTGCCAGCAGCCCGCCGGGGCAGGGGACGAACACTGAAGCTTTCTTT

D gene: TRBD2
CDR3 length: 17
J gene: TRBJ2-5
V gene: TRBV12-5
clone size: .
CDR3 protein: CASANDRLAGDSETQYF
CDR3 DNA: TGTGCTAGTGCTAACGACCGACTAGCGGGAGATTCAGAGACCCAGTACTTC

D gene: TRBD1
CDR3 length: 16
J gene: TRBJ1-3
V gene: TRBV5-1
clone size: .
CDR3 protein: CASSFTGTGAGNTIYF
CDR3 DNA: TGCGCCAGCAGCTTCACCGGGACAGGGGCCGGAAACACCATATATTTT

D gene: .
CDR3 length: 17
J gene: TRBJ2-3
V gene: TRBV6-1
clone size: once
CDR3 protein: CASSESQLVGGPDTQYF
CDR3 DNA: TGTGCCAGCAGTGAATCCCAACTAGTAGGTGGCCCAGATACGCAGTATTTT

D gene: TRBD2
CDR3 length: 15
J gene: TRBJ2-5
V gene: TRBV10-3
clone size: .
CDR3 protein: CAISLGGGRRETQYF
CDR3 DNA: TGTGCCATCAGTCTCGGGGGGGGGCGCCGGGAGACCCAGTACTTC

D gene: .
CDR3 length: 16
J gene: TRBJ2-5
V gene: TRBV9
clone size: .
CDR3 protein: CASSPSPLALQETQYF
CDR3 DNA: TGTGCCAGCAGCCCTTCCCCGTTAGCGCTGCAAGAGACCCAGTACTTC

D gene: TRBD1
CDR3 length: 12
J gene: TRBJ2-1
V gene: TRBV30
clone size: .
CDR3 protein: CAWSRGQNEQFF
CDR3 DNA: TGTGCCTGGAGCAGGGGGCAGAATGAGCAGTTCTTC

D gene: .
CDR3 length: 14
J gene: TRBJ1-5
V gene: TRBV7-9
clone size: .
CDR3 protein: CASSTGHGNQPQHF
CDR3 DNA: TGTGCCAGCAGCACGGGACATGGCAATCAGCCCCAGCATTTT

D gene: .
CDR3 length: 13
J gene: TRBJ2-1
V gene: TRBV9
clone size: .
CDR3 protein: CASSVEGGNEQFF
CDR3 DNA: TGTGCCAGCAGCGTAGAAGGGGGTAATGAGCAGTTCTTC

D gene: .
CDR3 length: 16
J gene: TRBJ2-3
V gene: TRBV9
clone size: .
CDR3 protein: CASSSRGRSFTDTQYF
CDR3 DNA: TGTGCCAGCAGCTCTCGAGGGAGATCCTTCACAGATACGCAGTATTTT

D gene: TRBD1
CDR3 length: 16
J gene: TRBJ1-2
V gene: TRBV9
clone size: .
CDR3 protein: CASSVRDRGWVYGYTF
CDR3 DNA: TGTGCCAGCAGCGTACGGGACAGGGGGTGGGTCTATGGCTACACCTTC

D gene: TRBD1
CDR3 length: 15
J gene: TRBJ1-1
V gene: TRBV7-9
clone size: .
CDR3 protein: CASSPRDRGGTEAFF
CDR3 DNA: TGTGCCAGCAGCCCCCGGGACAGGGGAGGTACTGAAGCTTTCTTT

D gene: .
CDR3 length: 14
J gene: TRBJ1-2
V gene: TRBV6-5
clone size: .
CDR3 protein: CASSYIPENYGYTF
CDR3 DNA: TGTGCCAGCAGTTACATACCGGAGAACTATGGCTACACCTTC

D gene: .
CDR3 length: 16
J gene: TRBJ2-3
V gene: TRBV9
clone size: .
CDR3 protein: CASSAFGGVGTDTQYF
CDR3 DNA: TGTGCCAGCAGCGCCTTCGGCGGGGTCGGGACAGATACGCAGTATTTT

D gene: TRBD1
CDR3 length: 15
J gene: TRBJ2-7
V gene: TRBV7-6
clone size: .
CDR3 protein: CASSSGTGEFYEQYF
CDR3 DNA: TGTGCCAGCAGTTCCGGGACAGGGGAATTCTACGAGCAGTACTTC

D gene: TRBD1
CDR3 length: 17
J gene: TRBJ1-1
V gene: TRBV4-1
clone size: .
CDR3 protein: CASSQDRQGVGYTEAFF
CDR3 DNA: TGCGCCAGCAGCCAAGATCGACAGGGGGTAGGTTACACTGAAGCTTTCTTT

D gene: .
CDR3 length: 14
J gene: TRBJ1-5
V gene: TRBV18
clone size: .
CDR3 protein: CASSPVPVVQPQHF
CDR3 DNA: TGTGCCAGCTCACCGGTTCCGGTGGTTCAGCCCCAGCATTTT

D gene: TRBD1
CDR3 length: 16
J gene: TRBJ2-7
V gene: TRBV7-2
clone size: .
CDR3 protein: CASSYTRDRVSYEQYF
CDR3 DNA: TGTGCCAGCAGTTACACCCGGGACAGAGTCTCCTACGAGCAGTACTTC

D gene: .
CDR3 length: 13
J gene: TRBJ2-7
V gene: TRBV2
clone size: .
CDR3 protein: CASRRGTYYEQYF
CDR3 DNA: TGTGCCAGCAGACGAGGGACTTACTACGAGCAGTACTTC

D gene: .
CDR3 length: 14
J gene: TRBJ2-3
V gene: TRBV6-1
clone size: once
CDR3 protein: CASSRFTSTDTQYF
CDR3 DNA: TGTGCCAGCAGCCGTTTTACTAGCACAGATACGCAGTATTTT

D gene: .
CDR3 length: 14
J gene: TRBJ1-1
V gene: TRBV6-5
clone size: .
CDR3 protein: CASKITSGSTEAFF
CDR3 DNA: TGTGCCAGCAAGATTACTTCTGGTAGCACTGAAGCTTTCTTT

D gene: .
CDR3 length: 13
J gene: TRBJ2-7
V gene: TRBV18
clone size: once
CDR3 protein: CASSLLGTYEQYF
CDR3 DNA: TGTGCCAGCTCACTCCTCGGGACCTACGAGCAGTACTTC